The rows below give T cell receptor beta chains drawn from one sample of a study of monozygotic twins with inflammatory bowel disease. TCRdb reprocessed the 5' RACE reads and stores each CDR3 protein as one record, lacking DNA. The sample's table shows some 450,000 distinct CDR3 sequences. The source material was blood. The receptors were gathered from a human donor with ulcerative colitis or Crohn's disease, or a healthy co-twin of an affected twin (not recorded which). Both conserved end residues are part of each CDR3. Some rows have no size entry. The others give once, few or many, or a class for an expanded clone.

V,size,J,CDR3
TRBV6-1,.,TRBJ1-1,CASSGAWGMNTEAFF
TRBV27,.,TRBJ1-2,CASRQFNYGYTF
TRBV9,.,TRBJ2-1,CASSAMGRGSYNEQFF
TRBV29-1,.,TRBJ1-1,CSVGERHTEAFF
TRBV5-1,.,TRBJ2-1,CASSLFETSYNEQFF
TRBV20-1,.,TRBJ2-7,CSASRLAGASERYF
TRBV3-1,.,TRBJ1-1,CASSHRTLNTEAFF
TRBV29-1,.,TRBJ2-3,CSVASFWDTQYF
TRBV5-1,.,TRBJ1-1,CASSLGQPTEAFF
TRBV27,.,TRBJ2-3,CASSSPTSDTQYF
TRBV5-1,.,TRBJ2-7,CASSLAPTASYEQYF
TRBV6-5,.,TRBJ1-4,CASSYSTATNEKLFF
TRBV20-1,.,TRBJ2-1,CSATGQGDNEQFF
TRBV12-3/TRBV12-4,.,TRBJ1-1,CASTPGFNTEAFF
TRBV19,.,TRBJ2-5,CASSPGVFERGGQDKTQYF
TRBV28,.,TRBJ1-1,CASSRPLNTEAFF
TRBV7-2,.,TRBJ2-3,CASSLAGLAGGRSTDTQYF
TRBV5-1,.,TRBJ2-3,CASSLGLAGGRKDTQYF
TRBV29-1,.,TRBJ1-2,CSAKGGQIDYGYTF
TRBV5-1,.,TRBJ2-1,CASSPGQVYNEQFF
TRBV6-1,.,TRBJ2-1,CASRRPYYNEQFF
TRBV20-1,.,TRBJ1-1,CSAREFIRAEAFF
TRBV12-3/TRBV12-4,.,TRBJ1-5,CASNLGQGQPQHF
TRBV4-1,.,TRBJ2-5,CASSQGQGKETQYF
TRBV4-3,.,TRBJ1-5,CASSLNRVQPQHF
TRBV7-3,.,TRBJ2-1,CASSPSGDLYNEQFF
TRBV11-2,.,TRBJ2-1,CASSLVPSGLSSSYNEQFF
TRBV20-1,.,TRBJ1-1,CSAEGLRGTTEAFF
TRBV2,.,TRBJ2-7,CASFKEYEQYF
TRBV5-1,.,TRBJ2-5,CASSSGGAQETQYF
TRBV2,medium-sized,TRBJ2-1,CASSGVGTYNEQFF
TRBV11-3,.,TRBJ2-1,CASSLGAANEQFF
TRBV12-3/TRBV12-4,.,TRBJ2-1,CASSLEVVAGGLSEQFF
TRBV5-1,.,TRBJ1-5,CASSPGQANQPQHF
TRBV2,.,TRBJ2-1,CASSGRVNNEQFF
TRBV7-3,.,TRBJ2-1,CASSKGILSEQFF
TRBV3-1,.,TRBJ1-5,CASSQGSGARWPQHF
TRBV20-1,.,TRBJ2-7,CSVDRGRTYEQYF
TRBV6-2/TRBV6-3,.,TRBJ1-2,CASTPRTGLRGYTF
TRBV21-1,.,TRBJ2-3,CASKRSGGDLTDTQYF
TRBV12-3/TRBV12-4,.,TRBJ2-3,CASSLRTGGKDTQYF